This TCR beta chain emerged from a study of identifying expanded T cells in peripheral blood. Measured with immunoSEQ multiplex PCR; TCRdb has only the in-frame clones, and not every one. Of 81,000 or so clones detected, about 83% appear once; the ten largest clones hold 20%. CDR3 length: 11 residues. V was trimmed by 7 bases and J by 1 base, leaving 7 bases between them. The germline V gene encodes CDR1 SQVTM and CDR2 ANQGSEA. No infections or other immune events were documented during collection. The chain carries TRBV29-1 and TRBJ1-1, with D hard to call. The sequenced material came from blood. The TCR was taken from a person aged 18 to 70 in good health. The CDR3, as DNA: TGCAGCGCCGAACAGAACACTGAAGCTTTCTTT. Its translation: CSAEQNTEAFF.